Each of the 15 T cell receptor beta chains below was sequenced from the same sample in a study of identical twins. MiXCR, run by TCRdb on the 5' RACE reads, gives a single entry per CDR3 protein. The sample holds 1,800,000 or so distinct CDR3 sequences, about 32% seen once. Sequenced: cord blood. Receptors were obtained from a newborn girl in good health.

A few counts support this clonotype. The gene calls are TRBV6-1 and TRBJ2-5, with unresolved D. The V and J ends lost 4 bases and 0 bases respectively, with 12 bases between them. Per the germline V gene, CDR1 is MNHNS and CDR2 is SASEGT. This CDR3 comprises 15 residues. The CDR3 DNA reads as TGTGCCAGCAGTGTGGGCGGCTTGTACCAAGAGACCCAGTACTTC. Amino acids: CASSVGGLYQETQYF.

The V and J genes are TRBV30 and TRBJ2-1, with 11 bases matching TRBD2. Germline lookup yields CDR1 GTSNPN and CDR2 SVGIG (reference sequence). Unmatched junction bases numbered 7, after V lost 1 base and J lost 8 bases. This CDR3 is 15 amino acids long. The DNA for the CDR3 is TGTGCCTGGAGTGCTATAGCGGGGGGGCCGTATGAGCAGTTCTTC. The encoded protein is CAWSAIAGGPYEQFF.

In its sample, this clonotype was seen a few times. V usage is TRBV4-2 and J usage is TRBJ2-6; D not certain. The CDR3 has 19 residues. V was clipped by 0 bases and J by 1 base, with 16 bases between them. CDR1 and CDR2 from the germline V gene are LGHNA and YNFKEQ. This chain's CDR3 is CASSQELSVRRSGANVLTF. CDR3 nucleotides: TGTGCCAGCAGCCAAGAGTTGTCAGTTAGGCGGTCTGGGGCCAACGTCCTGACTTTC.

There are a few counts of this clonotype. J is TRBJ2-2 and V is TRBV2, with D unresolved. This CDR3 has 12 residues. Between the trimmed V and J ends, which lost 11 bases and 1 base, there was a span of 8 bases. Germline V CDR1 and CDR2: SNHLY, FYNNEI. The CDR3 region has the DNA TGTGCCTCAACCTTGAACACCGGGGAGCTGTTTTTT. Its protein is CASTLNTGELFF.

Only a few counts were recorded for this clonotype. The CDR3 nucleotides are TGTGCCACCAGCCATAGCGGGGGGGCAGATGAGCAGTTCTTC. This gives the protein CATSHSGGADEQFF. V gene TRBV24-1 combines with J gene TRBJ2-1, with 11 bases lining up with TRBD2. CDR1 is KGHDR, CDR2 SFDVKD, per germline. The trim removed 7 bases at V and 8 bases at J, leaving 6 bases unmatched. The CDR3 totals 14 residues.

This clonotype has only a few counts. CDR3 in amino acids: CAISDTSGIINIQYF. As DNA, the CDR3 is TGTGCCATCAGTGATACTAGCGGGATTATAAACATTCAGTACTTC. The V call is TRBV10-3, the J call TRBJ2-4; 10 bases are a match to TRBD2. This CDR3 spans 15 amino acids. From germline, CDR1 is ENHRY and CDR2 SYGVKD. V lost 3 bases to trimming and J lost 6 bases; unmatched junction nucleotides: 5.

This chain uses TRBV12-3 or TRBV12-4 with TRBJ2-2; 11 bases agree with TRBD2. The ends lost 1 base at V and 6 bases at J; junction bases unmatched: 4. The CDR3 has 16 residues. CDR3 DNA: TGTGCCAGCAGTTTAGGACTAGCGGGGCGGGCCGGGGAGCTGTTTTTT. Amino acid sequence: CASSLGLAGRAGELFF.

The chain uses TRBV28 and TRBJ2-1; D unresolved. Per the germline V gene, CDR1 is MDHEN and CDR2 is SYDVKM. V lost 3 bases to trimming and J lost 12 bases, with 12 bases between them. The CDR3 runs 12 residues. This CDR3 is CASSLTKGAQFF. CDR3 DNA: TGTGCCAGCAGTTTGACGAAGGGTGCGCAGTTCTTC.

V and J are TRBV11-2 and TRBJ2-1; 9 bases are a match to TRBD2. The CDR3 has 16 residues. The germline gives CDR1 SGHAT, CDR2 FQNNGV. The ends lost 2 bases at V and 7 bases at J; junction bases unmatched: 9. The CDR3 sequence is CASSLIWRGGLNEQFF. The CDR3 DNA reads TGTGCCAGCAGCTTAATATGGCGGGGGGGCCTAAATGAGCAGTTCTTC.

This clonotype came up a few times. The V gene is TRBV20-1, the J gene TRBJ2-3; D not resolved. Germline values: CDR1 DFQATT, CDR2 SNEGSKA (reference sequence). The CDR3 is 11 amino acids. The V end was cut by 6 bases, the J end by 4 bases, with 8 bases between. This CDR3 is CSALKADTQYF. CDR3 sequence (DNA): TGCAGTGCGCTTAAAGCAGATACGCAGTATTTT.

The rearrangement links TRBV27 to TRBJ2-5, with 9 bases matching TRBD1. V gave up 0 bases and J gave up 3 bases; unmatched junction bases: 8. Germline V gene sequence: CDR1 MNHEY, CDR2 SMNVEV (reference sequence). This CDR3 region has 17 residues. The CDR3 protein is CASSLSKARTGEETQYF. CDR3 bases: TGTGCCAGCAGTTTATCGAAAGCCAGGACAGGGGAAGAGACCCAGTACTTC.

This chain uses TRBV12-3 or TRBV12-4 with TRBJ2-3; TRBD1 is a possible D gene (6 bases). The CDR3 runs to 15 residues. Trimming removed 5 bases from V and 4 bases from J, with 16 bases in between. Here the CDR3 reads CASSPGQLIADTQYF. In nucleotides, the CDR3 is TGTGCCAGCAGTCCCGGACAGCTTATCGCAGATACGCAGTATTTT.

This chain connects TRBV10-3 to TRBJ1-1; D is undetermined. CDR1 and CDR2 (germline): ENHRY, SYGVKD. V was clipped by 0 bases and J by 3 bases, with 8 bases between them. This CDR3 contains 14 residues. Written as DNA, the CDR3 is TGTGCCATCAGTGAGTCCCAGGTCGACACTGAAGCTTTCTTT. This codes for CAISESQVDTEAFF.

CDR3 region: CASSSNLGTLNRLYYGYTF. The CDR3 nucleotides are TGTGCCAGCAGCTCCAATTTAGGGACACTTAACCGCCTATACTATGGCTACACCTTC. This chain uses TRBV7-9 with TRBJ1-2; possible D gene TRBD1, 6 bases. Trimming stripped 4 bases from V and 3 bases from J, with 27 bases between. The CDR3 is 19 residues long. In germline, CDR1 is SEHNR, CDR2 FQNEAQ (reference sequence).

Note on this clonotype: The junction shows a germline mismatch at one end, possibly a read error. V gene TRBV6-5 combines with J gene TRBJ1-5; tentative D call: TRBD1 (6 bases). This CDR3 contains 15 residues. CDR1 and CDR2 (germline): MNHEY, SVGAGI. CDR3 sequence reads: CASSRTATLNQPRHF. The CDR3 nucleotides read TGTGCCAGCAGCCGGACAGCCACTCTCAATCAGCCCCGGCATTTT.